Shown below are 24 T cell receptor beta chains from a single sample sequenced in a study of preoperative IRX-2 immunotherapy in early breast cancer. Sequencing was performed with immunoSEQ multiplex PCR; in TCRdb, only in-frame clones are kept and a portion is missing. This sample has tens of thousands of clones, with nearly 90% found just once. The treatment is: preoperative locoregional IRX-2 cytokine immunotherapy. Here the sequenced sample was tumor tissue, taken after IRX-2 immunotherapy. The receptors were gathered from a human donor with breast cancer.

This chain links TRBV9 with TRBJ1-1; maybe TRBD1 (6 bases). Germline V lookup: CDR1 SGDLS, CDR2 YYNGEE. Trimming cost V 6 bases and J 4 bases, with 16 bases left between them. This CDR3 comprises 14 residues. The CDR3 bases are TGTGCCAGCAACGAACAGGGTTGGAGCACTGAAGCTTTCTTT. Translating it yields CASNEQGWSTEAFF.

This clone showed up just once. The chain has TRBV11-3 and TRBJ2-4, with 7 positions matching TRBD1. The germline CDR1 and CDR2 sequences are SGHNT and YENEEA. Trimming took 5 bases from V and 0 from J; bases not matched to a gene: 4. The CDR3 is 15 amino acids. Here the CDR3 reads CASSNRGLAKNIQYF. For the CDR3, the DNA is TGTGCCAGCAGCAACAGGGGCCTAGCCAAAAACATTCAGTACTTC.

This rearrangement joins TRBV6-8 to TRBJ1-3, with TRBD1 matching over 8 bases. This CDR3 region has 15 residues. V was clipped by 4 bases and J by 2 bases; unmatched bases: 4. From germline, CDR1 is MNHGY and CDR2 SAAAGT. In DNA, the CDR3 is TGTGCCAGCAGTTCCAGGACAGGGCCTGGAAACACCATATATTTT. This codes for CASSSRTGPGNTIYF.

The CDR3 nucleotides are TGTGCCAGCAGCTTGGCCTGGGGGGTGCCCGGGGAGCTGTTTTTT. Translated, it gives CASSLAWGVPGELFF. The rearrangement joins TRBV11-3 to TRBJ2-2; D possibly corresponds to TRBD2 (6 bases). CDR3 size: 15 residues. From germline, CDR1 is SGHNT and CDR2 YENEEA. The V and J ends lost 3 bases and 6 bases respectively, with 14 bases between them.

The chain has TRBV22-1 and TRBJ2-7; the table's TRBD1 call for D was not verified on the DNA. TRBV22-1 is deemed a pseudogene. The CDR3 sequence is 13 residues long. This CDR3 is CATSRTIPYEQYV. The CDR3 nucleotides are TGTGCCACCAGTAGGACAATTCCATACGAGCAGTACGTC.

About this clone itself: One junction end disagrees with the germline gene, perhaps due to a read error. The rearrangement links TRBV6-8 to TRBJ1-2; TRBD1 matches 9 bases. In germline, CDR1 is MNHGY, CDR2 SAAAGT. The CDR3 loop spans 13 amino acids. For the CDR3, the DNA is TGTGCCATCAGTTCCGGGACAGGGAACGGCTACACCTTC. It encodes CAISSGTGNGYTF.

The rearrangement links TRBV6-8 to TRBJ1-1; a weak D match, TRBD1 (5 bases). The length of the CDR3 is 16 residues. The germline gives CDR1 MNHGY, CDR2 SAAAGT. V lost 0 bases and J lost 11, with 22 bases in between. CDR3 amino acids: CASSYSQIHAGDVAFF. The DNA of the CDR3 is TGTGCCAGCAGTTACTCCCAAATTCACGCTGGGGACGTGGCTTTCTTT.

This clone was counted a few times. The rearrangement joins TRBV6-8 to TRBJ1-1; no definite D call. Looked up from germline, CDR1 is MNHGY and CDR2 is SAAAGT. CDR3 length equals 13 residues. Between the trimmed V and J ends, which lost 5 bases and 1 base, there was a span of 8 bases. The CDR3 DNA reads as TGTGCCAGCAGTATTGCAGCGAACACTGAAGCTTTCTTT. Protein sequence: CASSIAANTEAFF.

The chain carries TRBV6-8 and TRBJ1-1; D gene ambiguous. Looked up from germline, CDR1 is MNHGY and CDR2 is SAAAGT. The CDR3 runs 14 residues. V was clipped by 2 bases and J by 0 bases, with 7 bases between them. The CDR3 DNA follows: TGTGCCAGCAGTTACGGACTCCTGAACACTGAAGCTTTCTTT. Protein product: CASSYGLLNTEAFF.

The chain recombines TRBV5-1 with TRBJ2-1; TRBD2 agrees at 7 bases. The CDR3 length is 16 residues. Germline V lookup: CDR1 SGHRS, CDR2 YFSETQ. The ends lost 3 bases at V and 3 bases at J; junction bases unmatched: 9. CDR3 nucleotide sequence: TGCGCCAGCAGCTCCGGGACTATCGGCTTCTACAATGAGCAGTTCTTC. Translation: CASSSGTIGFYNEQFF.

The chain joins TRBV28 to TRBJ1-2, with no clear D. This CDR3 is built from 14 residues. V was pared by 7 bases and J by 5 bases, with 17 bases between. Germline V gene sequence: CDR1 MDHEN, CDR2 SYDVKM. The DNA of the CDR3 is TGTGCCAGCACAGACGTGGGCTCGACTTATGGCTACACCTTC. It yields the protein CASTDVGSTYGYTF.

The rearrangement uses TRBV10-3 and TRBJ1-2; D gene uncertain. Germline CDR1 and CDR2: ENHRY and SYGVKD. CDR3 size: 14 residues. The V end was cut by 0 bases, the J end by 4 bases, with 9 bases between. CDR3 in amino acids: CAISESADSYGYTF. The CDR3 region has the DNA TGTGCCATCAGTGAGTCGGCGGACTCCTATGGCTACACCTTC.

The V call is TRBV14, the J call TRBJ2-2; the match to TRBD2 covers 7 bases. CDR1 SGHDN and CDR2 FVKESK come from the germline V gene. Losses at the gene ends were 3 bases for V and 0 bases for J; bases not matched to a gene: 4. The CDR3 consists of 16 residues. The CDR3 loop reads CASSHAGLANTGELFF. DNA for the CDR3: TGTGCCAGCAGCCATGCCGGACTAGCGAACACCGGGGAGCTGTTTTTT.

The chain combines TRBV11-3 with TRBJ2-3; D is possibly TRBD2 (5 bases). This CDR3 region has 16 residues. V gave up 2 bases and J gave up 2 bases, with 14 bases separating them. The germline V gene encodes CDR1 SGHNT and CDR2 YENEEA. The CDR3 bases are TGTGCCAGCAGCTTAACGGGATCGCCGATCACAGATACGCAGTATTTT. Translated, it gives CASSLTGSPITDTQYF.

This clone was observed a few times. The V gene is TRBV11-3, the J gene TRBJ2-1, with D perhaps assigned TRBD1 or TRBD2 (5 bases each). Germline CDR1 reads SGHNT; CDR2 reads YENEEA. This CDR3 comprises 18 residues. The V end lost 5 bases, the J end lost 9 bases, and 29 bases lay between the germline ends. The CDR3, as DNA: TGTGCCAGCAGCCTCCGGGACCCCTCTCCCGGGGCCCCAGCTGAGCAGTTCTTC. This sequence encodes CASSLRDPSPGAPAEQFF. The complete variable domain, with remaining parts taken from reference TRBV11-3 and TRBJ2-1, reads EAGVVQSPRYKIIEKKQPVAFWCNPISGHNTLYWYLQNLGQGPELLIRYENEEAVDDSQLPKDRFSAERLKGVDSTLKIQPAELGDSAVYLCASSLRDPSPGAPAEQFFGPGTRLTVL.

The chain joins TRBV11-3 to TRBJ2-1, with 7 bases lining up with TRBD2. Trimming removed 5 bases from V and 8 bases from J; junction bases left unmatched: 15. Germline values: CDR1 SGHNT, CDR2 YENEEA. CDR3 size: 16 residues. DNA of the CDR3: TGTGCCAGCAGCCCATGGATGGGCGGGAGTTTGGATGAGCAGTTCTTC. Its protein product is CASSPWMGGSLDEQFF.

The chain is built from TRBV6-8 and TRBJ1-3, with D uncertain. Germline CDR1 MNHGY, CDR2 SAAAGT. V was pared by 0 bases and J by 0 bases, with 3 bases between. The length of the CDR3 is 14 residues. The DNA for the CDR3 is TGTGCCAGCAGTTACTCGTCCTCTGGAAACACCATATATTTT. Translated: CASSYSSSGNTIYF.

The V gene is TRBV5-1, the J gene TRBJ1-1, with TRBD1 matching over 9 bases. V shed 4 bases, J shed 1 base, and the junction held 5 bases outside the gene matches. The CDR3 has 15 amino acids. Germline V gene sequence: CDR1 SGHRS, CDR2 YFSETQ. CDR3: CASSPRTGANTEAFF. CDR3 coding DNA: TGCGCCAGCAGCCCCCGGACAGGGGCGAACACTGAAGCTTTCTTT.

The table lists this clone with a count of one. The V gene is TRBV6-8, the J gene TRBJ1-2, with TRBD1 matching 9 bases. Germline CDR1 and CDR2: MNHGY and SAAAGT. The CDR3 covers 14 residues. The CDR3 region is CGGGQGNPDCGYTF. CDR3 nucleotides: TGTGGGGGAGGACAGGGGAATCCCGATTGTGGCTACACCTTC.

In its sample, this clone was seen once. The gene calls are TRBV6-8 and TRBJ2-2; weak D call: TRBD2 (5 bases). Germline V gene data show CDR1 as MNHGY and CDR2 as SAAAGT. V gave up 4 bases and J gave up 1 base, with 7 bases separating them. The CDR3 is 14 residues long. The CDR3 sequence: CASSSRGNTGELFF. In DNA form, the CDR3 reads TGTGCCAGCAGTTCTCGGGGGAACACCGGGGAGCTGTTTTTT.

This chain uses TRBV11-3 with TRBJ1-3; possibly TRBD1 for D (5 bases). This CDR3 spans 15 amino acids. V was cut by 5 bases and J by 1 base, with 12 bases left in between. CDR1 and CDR2 from the germline V gene are SGHNT and YENEEA. This CDR3 is CASSGSGGSGNTIYF. The DNA of the CDR3 is TGTGCCAGCAGCGGGTCTGGGGGATCTGGAAACACCATATATTTT.

The chain combines TRBV18 with TRBJ1-3; D is undetermined. The CDR3 totals 15 residues. The V gene's germline CDR1 is KGHSH and CDR2 LQKENI. The germline V and J ends were trimmed by 4 bases and 2 bases, with 12 bases remaining between them. CDR3 sequence (DNA): TGTGCCAGCTCACGCAGCCCTGGGCCTGGAAACACCATATATTTT. This translates into CASSRSPGPGNTIYF.

The chain carries TRBV23-1 and TRBJ2-7, with D possibly TRBD1 on 5 matching bases. TRBV23-1 is an open reading frame whose function is uncertain. V gave up 6 bases and J gave up 3 bases, with 12 bases separating them. CDR3 length equals 13 residues. The CDR3 here is CASSQGLDYEQYV. The CDR3 DNA reads TGCGCCAGCAGCCAGGGTTTGGACTACGAGCAGTACGTC.

This clone showed up just once. The V call is TRBV11-3, the J call TRBJ1-5; 7 bases match TRBD1. The CDR3 extends over 15 amino acids. The trim removed 2 bases at V and 6 bases at J, leaving 7 bases unmatched. Germline V lookup: CDR1 SGHNT, CDR2 YENEEA. CDR3 protein: CASSLLQGPSQPQHF. CDR3 nucleotides: TGTGCCAGCAGCTTACTACAGGGGCCGTCTCAGCCCCAGCATTTT.